The entry that follows covers one T cell receptor beta chain sequence. The entry originates in a study of blood T cell repertoires in COVID-19. Methods used by the authors: Reference gene primers were amplified, and this amplification served to estimate nucleated cell counts. Generated by immunoSEQ multiplex PCR, the TCRdb table keeps only in-frame clones and is missing some. D and trimming were read from the DNA, whereas the V and J calls and clone size are those reported in that table. The profile covers over 85,000 clones, with 85% appearing a single time and over 35% taken by the ten largest. The CDR3 is 18 residues long. The V gene's germline CDR1 is LGHNA and CDR2 YSLEER. Losses at the gene ends were 0 bases for V and 5 bases for J; bases not matched to a gene: 10.

The gene calls are TRBV4-3 and TRBJ2-2, with TRBD2 matching 9 bases. This receptor was taken from a man at least 80 years old with acute or convalescent COVID-19. The specimen sequenced was peripheral blood. CDR3: CASSQDPGAGGWTGELFF. CDR3 DNA sequence: TGCGCCAGCAGCCAAGATCCCGGTGCGGGAGGGTGGACCGGGGAGCTGTTTTTT.